A selection of T cell receptor beta chains follows, all from one sample in a study of T cell repertoires in cytomegalovirus infection. MiXCR was run by TCRdb on the reads, yielding one entry per CDR3 protein. Of approximately 100,000 distinct CDR3 sequences listed, 35% to 50% are singletons. These TCRs' antigens remain unknown. The sample was CD8+ T cells from cultured PBMCs, taken from culture after CMV antigen stimulation. The receptors come from a human donor in good health (CMV status not recorded). Some clones in this sample may be carry-over from other donors' samples. CDR3s include the opening cysteine and the closing phenylalanine or tryptophan. Fields, in order: V gene, clone size, J gene, D gene, CDR3 protein, CDR3 DNA. A D gene is named only where the DNA matches it firmly. Size is stated for part of the rows, as once, few or many counts, or as a class when the clone is expanded.

V gene: TRBV2; clone size: few; J gene: TRBJ1-1; D gene: NA; CDR3 protein: CASSVSPTDTNTEAFF; CDR3 DNA: TGTGCCAGCAGTGTATCCCCAACGGACACCAACACTGAAGCTTTCTTT
V gene: TRBV7-9; clone size: NA; J gene: TRBJ1-3; D gene: NA; CDR3 protein: CASSRNQGGPGNTIYF; CDR3 DNA: TGTGCCAGCAGCAGAAACCAGGGCGGCCCTGGAAACACCATATATTTT
V gene: TRBV11-2; clone size: few; J gene: TRBJ2-7; D gene: NA; CDR3 protein: CASSLERGHYEQYF; CDR3 DNA: TGTGCCAGCAGCTTAGAGCGGGGGCACTACGAGCAGTACTTC
V gene: TRBV28; clone size: many; J gene: TRBJ1-2; D gene: NA; CDR3 protein: CASSLQGDGYTF; CDR3 DNA: TGTGCCAGCAGTTTACAGGGTGATGGCTACACCTTC
V gene: TRBV12-3/TRBV12-4; clone size: NA; J gene: TRBJ1-4; D gene: NA; CDR3 protein: CASRPAAGTRNEKLFF; CDR3 DNA: TGTGCCAGCAGACCGGCGGCCGGGACACGTAATGAAAAACTGTTTTTT
V gene: TRBV2; clone size: NA; J gene: TRBJ1-1; D gene: NA; CDR3 protein: CANLDGMGIAFF; CDR3 DNA: TGTGCCAACCTCGATGGAATGGGCATAGCTTTCTTT
V gene: TRBV5-6; clone size: NA; J gene: TRBJ1-2; D gene: TRBD1; CDR3 protein: CASSNRGQIYGYTF; CDR3 DNA: TGTGCCAGCAGCAACAGGGGGCAGATCTATGGCTACACCTTC
V gene: TRBV12-3/TRBV12-4; clone size: NA; J gene: TRBJ2-5; D gene: NA; CDR3 protein: CASNAGGEETQYF; CDR3 DNA: TGTGCCAGCAATGCGGGTGGAGAAGAGACCCAGTACTTC
V gene: TRBV5-4; clone size: NA; J gene: TRBJ1-4; D gene: NA; CDR3 protein: CASSRTDNEKLFF; CDR3 DNA: TGTGCCAGCAGCCGGACAGATAATGAAAAACTGTTTTTT
V gene: TRBV27; clone size: few; J gene: TRBJ2-3; D gene: TRBD2; CDR3 protein: CASSFSGPNPDTQYF; CDR3 DNA: TGTGCCAGCAGTTTTAGCGGGCCAAACCCAGATACGCAGTATTTT
V gene: TRBV5-1; clone size: NA; J gene: TRBJ2-2; D gene: NA; CDR3 protein: CASSPLPAGAYTGELFF; CDR3 DNA: TGCGCCAGCAGTCCGCTTCCGGCAGGGGCATACACCGGGGAGCTGTTTTTT
V gene: TRBV7-9; clone size: many; J gene: TRBJ2-1; D gene: TRBD2; CDR3 protein: CASSPVGGESYNEQFF; CDR3 DNA: TGTGCCAGCAGCCCCGTCGGGGGGGAATCCTACAATGAGCAGTTCTTC
V gene: TRBV19; clone size: NA; J gene: TRBJ1-5; D gene: NA; CDR3 protein: CASSIGGYQPQHF; CDR3 DNA: TGTGCCAGTAGTATAGGAGGGTATCAGCCCCAGCATTTT
V gene: TRBV27; clone size: NA; J gene: TRBJ1-2; D gene: NA; CDR3 protein: CASSPSGGYTF; CDR3 DNA: TGTGCCAGCAGTCCCTCCGGGGGCTACACCTTC
V gene: TRBV5-6; clone size: NA; J gene: TRBJ2-1; D gene: NA; CDR3 protein: CASIAGTNQFF; CDR3 DNA: TGTGCCAGCATCGCCGGGACAAATCAGTTCTTC
V gene: TRBV13; clone size: NA; J gene: TRBJ2-1; D gene: TRBD2; CDR3 protein: CASSPGTSGGWNEQFF; CDR3 DNA: TGTGCCAGCAGCCCCGGGACTAGCGGGGGGTGGAATGAGCAGTTCTTC
V gene: TRBV7-4; clone size: NA; J gene: TRBJ2-2; D gene: TRBD1; CDR3 protein: CASSPDRGNTGELFF; CDR3 DNA: TGTGCCAGCAGCCCGGACAGGGGAAACACCGGGGAGCTGTTTTTT
V gene: TRBV18; clone size: NA; J gene: TRBJ1-1; D gene: NA; CDR3 protein: CASSPLRRTARDF; CDR3 DNA: TGTGCCAGCTCACCACTCCGCCGGACAGCCCGCGACTTT
V gene: TRBV4-1; clone size: NA; J gene: TRBJ2-2; D gene: NA; CDR3 protein: CASSPSELGTGELFF; CDR3 DNA: TGCGCCAGCAGCCCCTCGGAACTAGGCACCGGGGAGCTGTTTTTT
V gene: TRBV20-1; clone size: NA; J gene: TRBJ2-2; D gene: NA; CDR3 protein: CSARALRRGPGELFF; CDR3 DNA: TGCAGTGCTAGAGCATTAAGGAGGGGCCCCGGGGAGCTGTTTTTT
V gene: TRBV6-1; clone size: few; J gene: TRBJ2-7; D gene: TRBD1; CDR3 protein: CASSSPGQGIYEQYF; CDR3 DNA: TGTGCCAGCAGTTCTCCGGGACAGGGAATTTACGAGCAGTACTTC
V gene: TRBV10-3; clone size: many; J gene: TRBJ1-1; D gene: NA; CDR3 protein: CATRGGGNTEAFF; CDR3 DNA: TGTGCCACCCGAGGAGGCGGGAACACTGAAGCTTTCTTT
V gene: TRBV3-1; clone size: NA; J gene: TRBJ1-1; D gene: NA; CDR3 protein: CASSQAGQSEAFF; CDR3 DNA: TGTGCCAGCAGCCAAGCCGGACAGAGCGAAGCTTTCTTT
V gene: TRBV6-6; clone size: NA; J gene: TRBJ2-1; D gene: TRBD1; CDR3 protein: CASSGTGLNSEQFF; CDR3 DNA: TGTGCCAGCAGCGGGACAGGTCTGAATAGTGAGCAGTTCTTC
V gene: TRBV6-6; clone size: NA; J gene: TRBJ2-7; D gene: NA; CDR3 protein: CASSYSIYEQYF; CDR3 DNA: TGTGCCAGCAGTTACTCCATCTACGAGCAGTACTTC
V gene: TRBV12-3/TRBV12-4; clone size: many; J gene: TRBJ1-6; D gene: NA; CDR3 protein: CASSSSYNSPLHF; CDR3 DNA: TGTGCCAGCAGTTCATCGTATAATTCACCCCTCCACTTT
V gene: TRBV19; clone size: NA; J gene: TRBJ1-5; D gene: TRBD1; CDR3 protein: CASTAGGGGQPQHF; CDR3 DNA: TGTGCCAGTACCGCAGGAGGGGGCGGTCAGCCCCAGCATTTT
V gene: TRBV7-8; clone size: few; J gene: TRBJ1-1; D gene: NA; CDR3 protein: CASSLLGRMNTEAFF; CDR3 DNA: TGTGCCAGCAGCTTGCTAGGCCGGATGAACACTGAAGCTTTCTTT
V gene: TRBV7-9; clone size: many; J gene: TRBJ1-6; D gene: NA; CDR3 protein: CASSLGFAALHF; CDR3 DNA: TGTGCCAGCAGCTTAGGTTTCGCGGCCCTCCACTTT
V gene: TRBV27; clone size: NA; J gene: TRBJ2-7; D gene: NA; CDR3 protein: CASSLSVQYEQYF; CDR3 DNA: TGTGCCAGCAGTTTGTCCGTCCAGTACGAGCAGTACTTC
V gene: TRBV27; clone size: few; J gene: TRBJ2-7; D gene: NA; CDR3 protein: CASSLGGPPYEQYF; CDR3 DNA: TGTGCCAGCAGTTTAGGGGGCCCCCCCTACGAGCAGTACTTC
V gene: TRBV12-3/TRBV12-4; clone size: few; J gene: TRBJ1-2; D gene: NA; CDR3 protein: CASSLGGVWGYTF; CDR3 DNA: TGTGCCAGCAGTTTAGGGGGGGTGTGGGGCTACACCTTC
V gene: TRBV12-3/TRBV12-4; clone size: NA; J gene: TRBJ2-3; D gene: NA; CDR3 protein: CASSLTEENTDTQYF; CDR3 DNA: TGTGCCAGCAGTCTGACAGAGGAAAACACAGATACGCAGTATTTT
V gene: TRBV7-9; clone size: few; J gene: TRBJ1-1; D gene: TRBD1; CDR3 protein: CASSSHDWTGMNTEVF; CDR3 DNA: TGTGCCAGCAGCTCCCACGATTGGACAGGGATGAACACTGAAGTCTTT
V gene: TRBV5-4; clone size: few; J gene: TRBJ2-7; D gene: NA; CDR3 protein: CASSSTYEQYF; CDR3 DNA: TGTGCCAGCAGCTCGACCTACGAGCAGTACTTC
V gene: TRBV6-6; clone size: NA; J gene: TRBJ2-7; D gene: NA; CDR3 protein: CASSSPGLSSYEQYF; CDR3 DNA: TGTGCCAGCAGCTCGCCGGGTCTTTCCTCCTACGAGCAGTACTTC
V gene: TRBV19; clone size: NA; J gene: TRBJ2-1; D gene: NA; CDR3 protein: CASSIVQSSEQFF; CDR3 DNA: TGTGCCAGTAGTATAGTACAATCGAGTGAGCAGTTCTTC
V gene: TRBV29-1; clone size: NA; J gene: TRBJ2-2; D gene: NA; CDR3 protein: CSADRLNTGELFF; CDR3 DNA: TGCAGCGCCGACAGGTTAAACACCGGGGAGCTGTTTTTT
V gene: TRBV29-1; clone size: NA; J gene: TRBJ2-7; D gene: NA; CDR3 protein: CSATDPYEQYF; CDR3 DNA: TGCAGCGCGACAGATCCCTACGAGCAGTACTTC
V gene: TRBV24-1; clone size: NA; J gene: TRBJ1-2; D gene: TRBD1; CDR3 protein: CATSDPDRPNYGYTF; CDR3 DNA: TGTGCCACCAGTGATCCGGACAGGCCTAACTATGGCTACACCTTC
V gene: TRBV27; clone size: NA; J gene: TRBJ2-7; D gene: NA; CDR3 protein: CASSLKQGSFSSYEQYF; CDR3 DNA: TGTGCCAGCAGCCTAAAACAGGGTTCCTTTAGCTCCTACGAGCAGTACTTC
V gene: TRBV2; clone size: NA; J gene: TRBJ2-3; D gene: NA; CDR3 protein: CATRDLKDTQYF; CDR3 DNA: TGTGCCACGCGGGACTTAAAAGATACGCAGTATTTT
V gene: TRBV12-3/TRBV12-4; clone size: NA; J gene: TRBJ2-1; D gene: NA; CDR3 protein: CASSFFFETGDNEQFF; CDR3 DNA: TGTGCCAGCAGTTTTTTTTTCGAGACTGGGGACAATGAGCAGTTCTTC
V gene: TRBV6-8; clone size: NA; J gene: TRBJ2-5; D gene: TRBD2; CDR3 protein: CASSRELAGEETQYF; CDR3 DNA: TGTGCCAGCAGCCGAGAGCTAGCGGGGGAAGAGACCCAGTACTTC
V gene: TRBV27; clone size: NA; J gene: TRBJ1-5; D gene: NA; CDR3 protein: CASSLFGVGQPQHF; CDR3 DNA: TGTGCCAGCAGTTTATTCGGGGTGGGACAGCCCCAGCATTTT
V gene: TRBV2; clone size: NA; J gene: TRBJ2-7; D gene: TRBD1; CDR3 protein: CASSPRGQGAAAEQYF; CDR3 DNA: TGTGCCAGCAGTCCAAGGGGACAGGGGGCCGCCGCCGAGCAGTACTTC
V gene: TRBV5-6; clone size: many; J gene: TRBJ1-1; D gene: TRBD1; CDR3 protein: CASSWLPGQGNTEAFF; CDR3 DNA: TGTGCCAGCAGCTGGCTGCCGGGACAGGGGAACACTGAAGCTTTCTTT
V gene: TRBV7-6; clone size: few; J gene: TRBJ2-7; D gene: TRBD1; CDR3 protein: CASSLDRGIIYEQYF; CDR3 DNA: TGTGCCAGCAGCTTAGACAGGGGAATTATCTACGAGCAGTACTTC
V gene: TRBV11-2; clone size: NA; J gene: TRBJ2-1; D gene: TRBD2; CDR3 protein: CASSLGLAGALSYNEQFF; CDR3 DNA: TGTGCCAGCAGCTTGGGACTAGCGGGTGCCCTCTCCTACAATGAGCAGTTCTTC
V gene: TRBV5-4; clone size: few; J gene: TRBJ2-2; D gene: TRBD2; CDR3 protein: CASSLERGNTGELFF; CDR3 DNA: TGTGCCAGCAGCTTGGAGCGGGGCAACACCGGGGAGCTGTTTTTT
V gene: TRBV7-8; clone size: few; J gene: TRBJ2-3; D gene: TRBD2; CDR3 protein: CASRLSTSGATDTQYF; CDR3 DNA: TGTGCCAGCAGACTTTCGACTAGCGGCGCCACAGATACGCAGTATTTT
V gene: TRBV7-8; clone size: few; J gene: TRBJ2-3; D gene: NA; CDR3 protein: CASSLDAGDDEDTQYF; CDR3 DNA: TGTGCCAGCAGCTTAGACGCAGGGGATGATGAAGATACGCAGTATTTT